Listed below are T cell receptor beta chains from one sample, sequenced in a study of T-cell reconstitution after alpha-beta-depleted transplantation in children. Using its own MiXCR run on the PCR reads, TCRdb lists one record per CDR3 protein. The profile shows about 360,000 distinct CDR3 sequences, 10% to 15% of them singletons. Sequenced material: PBMCs, taken from the stem cell graft. The receptor source for this set is a human donor who donated a stem cell graft to a child with Fanconi anemia. The CDR3 runs from the conserved cysteine through the conserved F or W. D genes are given only for firm matches. Some rows mark clone size as missing; the rest say once, few, many or name a class of expanded clone.

clone_size j_call cdr3_length v_call d_call cdr3_aa cdr3_nt
NA TRBJ2-1 17 TRBV4-3 NA CASSQEGPGNGYNEQFF TGCGCCAGCAGCCAAGAAGGTCCGGGAAACGGCTACAATGAGCAGTTCTTC
NA TRBJ1-5 14 TRBV27 NA CASSLGRGVPPQHF TGTGCCAGCAGTTTAGGCAGGGGCGTTCCGCCCCAGCATTTT
many TRBJ2-2 14 TRBV6-2/TRBV6-3 NA CASSHESASGELFF TGTGCCAGCAGCCACGAGTCTGCCTCCGGGGAGCTGTTTTTT
few TRBJ2-5 12 TRBV29-1 NA CSATGDQETQYF TGCAGCGCCACAGGCGATCAAGAGACCCAGTACTTC
many TRBJ2-5 15 TRBV7-8 TRBD1 CASSSRDRGSETQYF TGTGCCAGCAGCTCCCGGGACAGGGGATCGGAGACCCAGTACTTC
few TRBJ1-1 13 TRBV5-1 NA CASSNDPSGEAFF TGCGCCAGCAGCAATGACCCCTCCGGGGAAGCTTTCTTT
few TRBJ1-5 12 TRBV28 TRBD1 CAIRQGEQPQHF TGTGCCATCCGACAGGGTGAACAGCCCCAGCATTTT
NA TRBJ2-3 15 TRBV9 TRBD1 CASSGTGVKGDTQYF TGTGCCAGCAGCGGGACAGGGGTCAAAGGGGATACGCAGTATTTT
many TRBJ2-1 13 TRBV12-3/TRBV12-4 TRBD2 CASSRTSGGEQFF TGTGCCAGCAGCCGGACTAGCGGGGGGGAGCAGTTCTTC
NA TRBJ1-1 17 TRBV15 TRBD1 CATSRVIGADRGFEAFF TGTGCCACCAGCAGAGTGATCGGCGCGGACAGGGGTTTTGAAGCTTTCTTT
once TRBJ2-2 14 TRBV30 NA CAWSVLQLTGELFF TGTGCCTGGAGTGTACTCCAGCTGACCGGGGAGCTGTTTTTT
few TRBJ1-5 13 TRBV20-1 NA CSASDGDVGPQHF TGCAGTGCTAGTGATGGGGACGTTGGGCCCCAGCATTTT
NA TRBJ2-7 14 TRBV30 NA CAWSGDTYSYEQYF TGTGCCTGGAGTGGGGACACCTACTCCTACGAGCAGTACTTC
NA TRBJ2-2 17 TRBV7-2 TRBD2 CASSSRRLAGDTGELFF TGTGCCAGCAGTTCACGCAGACTAGCGGGGGACACCGGGGAGCTGTTTTTT
many TRBJ2-7 14 TRBV5-6 NA CASSLVGSSYEQYF TGTGCCAGCAGCTTGGTGGGGAGCTCCTACGAGCAGTACTTC
many TRBJ2-1 18 TRBV4-3 NA CASSQDSLGGANKNEQFF TGCGCCAGCAGCCAAGATTCTCTTGGGGGGGCAAATAAGAATGAGCAGTTCTTC
once TRBJ2-1 16 TRBV20-1 NA CSARGDLPSSYNEQFF TGCAGTGCTAGAGGCGACCTACCCAGCTCCTACAATGAGCAGTTCTTC